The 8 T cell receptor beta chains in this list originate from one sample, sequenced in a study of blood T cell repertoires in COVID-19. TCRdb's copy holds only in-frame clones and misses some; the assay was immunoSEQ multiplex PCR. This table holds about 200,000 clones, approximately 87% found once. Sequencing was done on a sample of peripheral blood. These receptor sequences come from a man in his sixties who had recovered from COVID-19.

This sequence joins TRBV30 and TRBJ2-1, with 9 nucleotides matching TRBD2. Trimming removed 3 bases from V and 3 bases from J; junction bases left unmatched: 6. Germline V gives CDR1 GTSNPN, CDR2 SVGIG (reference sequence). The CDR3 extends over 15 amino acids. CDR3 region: CAWRVAGVNYNEQFF. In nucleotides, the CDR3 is TGTGCCTGGAGGGTAGCGGGAGTAAACTACAATGAGCAGTTCTTC.

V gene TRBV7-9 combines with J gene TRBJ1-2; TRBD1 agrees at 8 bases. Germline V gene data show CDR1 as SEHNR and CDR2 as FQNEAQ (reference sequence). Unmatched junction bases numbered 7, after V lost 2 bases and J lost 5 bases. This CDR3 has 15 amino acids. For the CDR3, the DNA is TGTGCCAGCAGCTTAATCGGGACAGGTTCATATGGCTACACCTTC. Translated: CASSLIGTGSYGYTF.

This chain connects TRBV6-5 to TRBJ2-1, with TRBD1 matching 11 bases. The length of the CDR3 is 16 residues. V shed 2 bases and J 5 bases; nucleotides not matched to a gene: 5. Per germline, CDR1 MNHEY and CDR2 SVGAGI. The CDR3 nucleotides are TGTGCCAGCAGTTACGGGACAGGGGGGTTAAACAATGAGCAGTTCTTC. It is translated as CASSYGTGGLNNEQFF.

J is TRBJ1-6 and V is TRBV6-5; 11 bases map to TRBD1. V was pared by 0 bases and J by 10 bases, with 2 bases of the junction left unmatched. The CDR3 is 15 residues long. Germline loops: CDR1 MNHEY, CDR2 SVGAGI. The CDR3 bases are TGTGCCAGCAGTTACTCGGGACAGGGGGACTCACCCCTCCACTTT. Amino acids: CASSYSGQGDSPLHF.

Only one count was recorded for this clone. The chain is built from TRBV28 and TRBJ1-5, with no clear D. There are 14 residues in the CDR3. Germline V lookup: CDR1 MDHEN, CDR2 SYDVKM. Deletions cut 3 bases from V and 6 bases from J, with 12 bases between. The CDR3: CASSFRQVGQPQHF. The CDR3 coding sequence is TGTGCCAGCAGTTTCCGACAAGTGGGTCAGCCCCAGCATTTT.

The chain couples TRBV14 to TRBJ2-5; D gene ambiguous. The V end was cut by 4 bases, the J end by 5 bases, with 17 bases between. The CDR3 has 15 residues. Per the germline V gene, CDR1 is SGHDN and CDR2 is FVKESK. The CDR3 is CASSRVRSTAETQYF. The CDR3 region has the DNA TGTGCCAGCAGCCGGGTCAGGTCTACGGCGGAGACCCAGTACTTC.

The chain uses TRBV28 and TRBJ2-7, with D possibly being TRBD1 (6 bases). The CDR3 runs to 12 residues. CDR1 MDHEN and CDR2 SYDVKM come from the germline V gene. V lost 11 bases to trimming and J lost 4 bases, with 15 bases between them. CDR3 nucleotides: TGTGCCGCCCAGGGGTTCGGTTACGAGCAGTACTTC. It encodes CAAQGFGYEQYF.

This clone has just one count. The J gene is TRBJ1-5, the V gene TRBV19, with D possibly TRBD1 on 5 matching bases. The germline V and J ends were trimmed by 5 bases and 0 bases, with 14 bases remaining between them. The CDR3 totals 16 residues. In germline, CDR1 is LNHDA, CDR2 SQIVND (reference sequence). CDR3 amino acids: CASSPSGTNSNQPQHF. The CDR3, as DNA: TGTGCCAGTAGTCCTTCCGGGACTAATAGCAATCAGCCCCAGCATTTT.